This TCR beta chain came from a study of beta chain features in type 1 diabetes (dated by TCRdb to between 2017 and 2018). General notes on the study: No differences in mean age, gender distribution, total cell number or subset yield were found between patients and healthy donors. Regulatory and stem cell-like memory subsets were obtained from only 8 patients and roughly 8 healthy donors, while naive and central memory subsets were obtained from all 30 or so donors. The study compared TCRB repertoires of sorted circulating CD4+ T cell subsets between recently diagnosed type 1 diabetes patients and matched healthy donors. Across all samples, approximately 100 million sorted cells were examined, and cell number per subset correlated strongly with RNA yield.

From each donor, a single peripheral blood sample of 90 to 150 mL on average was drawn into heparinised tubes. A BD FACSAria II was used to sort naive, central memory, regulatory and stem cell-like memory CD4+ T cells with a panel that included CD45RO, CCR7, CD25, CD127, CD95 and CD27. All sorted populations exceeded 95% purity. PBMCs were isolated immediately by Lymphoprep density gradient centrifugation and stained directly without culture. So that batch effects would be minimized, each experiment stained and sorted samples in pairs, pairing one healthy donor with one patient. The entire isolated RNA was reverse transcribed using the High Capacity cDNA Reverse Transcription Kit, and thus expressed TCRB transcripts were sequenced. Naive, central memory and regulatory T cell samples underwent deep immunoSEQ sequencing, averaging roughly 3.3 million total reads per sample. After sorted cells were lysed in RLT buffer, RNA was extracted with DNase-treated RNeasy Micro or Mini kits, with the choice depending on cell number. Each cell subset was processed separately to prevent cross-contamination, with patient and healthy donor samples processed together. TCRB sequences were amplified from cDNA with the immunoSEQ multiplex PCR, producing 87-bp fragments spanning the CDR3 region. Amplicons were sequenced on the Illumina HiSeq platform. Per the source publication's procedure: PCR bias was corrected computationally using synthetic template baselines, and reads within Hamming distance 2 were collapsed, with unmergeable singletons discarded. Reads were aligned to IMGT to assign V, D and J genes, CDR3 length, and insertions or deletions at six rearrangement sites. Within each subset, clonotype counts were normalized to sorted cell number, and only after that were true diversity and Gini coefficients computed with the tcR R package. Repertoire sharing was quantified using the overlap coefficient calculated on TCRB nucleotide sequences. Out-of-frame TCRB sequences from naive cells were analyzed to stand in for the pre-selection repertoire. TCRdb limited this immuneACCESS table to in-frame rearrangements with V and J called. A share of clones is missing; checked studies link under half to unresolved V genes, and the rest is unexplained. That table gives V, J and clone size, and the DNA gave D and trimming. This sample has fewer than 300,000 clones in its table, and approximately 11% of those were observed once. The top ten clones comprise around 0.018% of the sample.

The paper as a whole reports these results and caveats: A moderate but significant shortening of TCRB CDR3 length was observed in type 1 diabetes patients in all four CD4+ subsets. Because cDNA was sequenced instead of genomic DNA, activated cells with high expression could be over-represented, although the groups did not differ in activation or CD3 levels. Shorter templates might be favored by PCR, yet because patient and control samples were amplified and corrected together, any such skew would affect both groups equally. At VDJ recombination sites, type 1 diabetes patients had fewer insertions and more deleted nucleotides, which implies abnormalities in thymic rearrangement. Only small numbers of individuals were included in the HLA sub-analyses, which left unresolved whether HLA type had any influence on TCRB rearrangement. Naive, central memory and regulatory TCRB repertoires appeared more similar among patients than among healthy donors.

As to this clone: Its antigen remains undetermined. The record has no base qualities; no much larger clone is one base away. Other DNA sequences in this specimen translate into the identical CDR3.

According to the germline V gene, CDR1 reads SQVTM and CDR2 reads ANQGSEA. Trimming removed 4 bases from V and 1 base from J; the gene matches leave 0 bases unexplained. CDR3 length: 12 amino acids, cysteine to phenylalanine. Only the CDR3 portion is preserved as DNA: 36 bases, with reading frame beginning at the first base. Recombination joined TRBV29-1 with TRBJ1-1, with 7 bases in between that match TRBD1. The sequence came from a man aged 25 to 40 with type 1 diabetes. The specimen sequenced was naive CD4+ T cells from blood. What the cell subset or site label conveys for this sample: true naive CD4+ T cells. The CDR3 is CSVGDRNTEAFF. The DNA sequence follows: TGCAGCGTTGGGGACAGGAACACTGAAGCTTTCTTT. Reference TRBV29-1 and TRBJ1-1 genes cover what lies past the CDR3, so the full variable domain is SAVISQKPSRDICQRGTSLTIQCQVDSQVTMMFWYRQQPGQSLTLIATANQGSEATYESGFVIDKFPISRPNLTFSTLTVSNMSPEDSSIYLCSVGDRNTEAFFGQGTRLTVV.